These 16 T cell receptor beta chains were all obtained from the same sample, sequenced in a study of cytomegalovirus exposure and HLA in healthy donors. Amplification used 60 Vbeta primers and 13 Jbeta primers. Repertoires were generated with immunoSEQ multiplex PCR, while TCRdb's copy carries only in-frame clones and drops some. The table lists under 200,000 clones, 77% of them singletons, with roughly 2.6% in the top ten. The sample was PBMCs. Every receptor here comes from a woman in her thirties or forties in good health and CMV-seropositive.

The chain combines TRBV9 with TRBJ2-3; D is uncertain. Germline V lookup: CDR1 SGDLS, CDR2 YYNGEE. The CDR3 runs 16 residues. Trimming removed 4 bases from V and 3 bases from J, with 18 bases in between. The CDR3 DNA reads as TGTGCCAGCAGCCCCCCGTCGGAGTTGATGACAGATACGCAGTATTTT. It codes for CASSPPSELMTDTQYF.

The V and J genes are TRBV5-6 and TRBJ2-5; 8 bases align to TRBD2. The J call may be mistaken, given a closer DNA end match to TRBJ2-7. The CDR3 loop spans 16 amino acids. Germline V CDR1 and CDR2: SGHDT, YYEEEE. This CDR3 reads CASSSRRVAGTYEQYF. The CDR3 nucleotides read TGTGCCAGCAGCTCTAGACGGGTAGCGGGAACGTACGAGCAGTACTTC.

The rearrangement links TRBV11-2 to TRBJ2-6; D is perhaps TRBD1 (5 bases). There are 16 residues in the CDR3. V lost 5 bases to trimming and J lost 9 bases, with 20 bases between them. CDR1 is SGHAT and CDR2 is FQNNGV in the germline V gene. The CDR3 region has the DNA TGTGCCAGCAGCCCTAGGGGCTTGTCCCTTTTCAACGTCCTGACTTTC. This encodes CASSPRGLSLFNVLTF. The full variable domain, its missing parts supplied by reference TRBV11-2 and TRBJ2-6, is EAGVAQSPRYKIIEKRQSVAFWCNPISGHATLYWYQQILGQGPKLLIQFQNNGVVDDSQLPKDRFSAERLKGVDSTLKIQPAKLEDSAVYLCASSPRGLSLFNVLTFGAGSRLTVL.

The chain employs TRBV9 and TRBJ2-7; weak D call: TRBD2 (5 bases). Germline CDR1 reads SGDLS; CDR2 reads YYNGEE. Between the trimmed V and J ends, which lost 4 bases and 5 bases, there was a span of 16 bases. CDR3 length: 14 amino acids. CDR3 protein: CASSPRGSSHEQYF. The CDR3 nucleotides read TGTGCCAGCAGCCCCCGGGGTAGTTCTCACGAGCAGTACTTC.

The V gene is TRBV7-2, the J gene TRBJ2-7, with unresolved D. V lost 1 base and J lost 5, with 12 bases in between. The CDR3 has 14 residues. Germline CDR1 is SGHTA and CDR2 is FQGNSA. CDR3 DNA sequence: TGTGCCAGCAGCTTAGTTGCGTTGGTGGACGAGCAGTACTTC. This encodes CASSLVALVDEQYF.

The chain links TRBV10-3 to TRBJ2-1; 9 bases agree with TRBD1. The length of the CDR3 is 14 residues. Unmatched junction bases numbered 6, after V lost 3 bases and J lost 9 bases. The germline V gene has CDR1 ENHRY and CDR2 SYGVKD. CDR3 nucleotide sequence: TGTGCCATCAGTGAACGACAGGGGGTCGGTGAGCAGTTCTTC. It yields the protein CAISERQGVGEQFF.

In DNA form, the CDR3 reads TGTGCCAGCAGCTACGATCGGGACACTGAAGCTTTCTTT. It codes for CASSYDRDTEAFF. The chain carries TRBV7-7 and TRBJ1-1; D call uncertain. V dropped 4 bases and J dropped 3 bases, with 9 bases sitting between them. From germline, CDR1 is SSHAT and CDR2 FNYEAQ (reference sequence). This CDR3 spans 13 amino acids.

The count of this clone is one. The chain uses TRBV19 and TRBJ1-3, with 9 bases fitting TRBD1. Germline lookup yields CDR1 LNHDA and CDR2 SQIVND (reference sequence). Trimming at V came to 5 bases and at J to 0 bases, leaving 11 bases not matched to a gene. The CDR3 has 18 residues. In nucleotides, the CDR3 is TGTGCCAGTAGTGGCGGACAGGGGCTGTCCCTCTCTGGAAACACCATATATTTT. Amino acids: CASSGGQGLSLSGNTIYF. The full variable domain, rest sourced from reference TRBV19 and TRBJ1-3, is DGGITQSPKYLFRKEGQNVTLSCEQNLNHDAMYWYRQDPGQGLRLIYYSQIVNDFQKGDIAEGYSVSREKKESFPLTVTSAQKNPTAFYLCASSGGQGLSLSGNTIYFGEGSWLTVV.

Only a few counts were recorded for this clone. This chain links TRBV7-2 with TRBJ2-7; a possible D gene is TRBD1 (6 bases). Germline-derived CDR1 and CDR2 are SGHTA and FQGNSA. This CDR3 has 15 amino acids. V lost 8 bases and J lost 2, with 19 bases in between. CDR3: CASAPDRSLAYEQYF. The CDR3 DNA sequence: TGTGCCAGCGCACCTGACAGGTCCCTAGCCTACGAGCAGTACTTC.

V usage is TRBV5-1 and J usage is TRBJ1-3, with a possible D match to TRBD1 (6 bases). Per germline, CDR1 SGHRS and CDR2 YFSETQ. V shed 0 bases and J shed 4 bases, with 14 bases lying between them. This CDR3 is 16 amino acids long. The CDR3 bases are TGCGCCAGCAGCTTGGGTTCCTCCACAGGGGGAAACACCATATATTTT. Its translation: CASSLGSSTGGNTIYF.

This rearrangement joins TRBV2 to TRBJ2-5; the match to TRBD2 covers 11 bases. Germline assignment: CDR1 SNHLY and CDR2 FYNNEI. The CDR3 loop spans 14 amino acids. V was clipped by 8 bases and J by 7 bases; unmatched bases: 9. CDR3 sequence reads: CASHMGLAVGTQYF. CDR3 in DNA: TGTGCCAGCCATATGGGACTAGCGGTCGGGACCCAGTACTTC.

V usage is TRBV4-3 and J usage is TRBJ2-7, with D perhaps matching TRBD1 (5 bases). The CDR3 is 14 residues long. V gave up 1 base and J gave up 3 bases, with 10 bases separating them. CDR1 is LGHNA, CDR2 YSLEER, per germline. CDR3 DNA: TGCGCCAGCAGCCAAGCCCTGACAGTCTACGAGCAGTACTTC. As protein: CASSQALTVYEQYF.

This clone was found once. This rearrangement joins TRBV5-4 to TRBJ1-3; TRBD1 matches at 7 bases. CDR3 length equals 14 residues. The V segment lost 0 bases and the J segment 4 bases; nucleotides outside the gene matches: 1. Germline CDR1 reads SGHNT; CDR2 reads YYREEE (reference sequence). The CDR3 spells CASSLGTGGNTIYF. The DNA of the CDR3 is TGTGCCAGCAGCTTGGGGACAGGCGGAAACACCATATATTTT.

DNA of the CDR3: TGTGCCAGCAGCGTAACGGGTGGAGGCTACACCTTC. Protein product: CASSVTGGGYTF. The chain links TRBV9 to TRBJ1-2; D unclear. The CDR3 is 12 amino acids. Trimming cost V 1 base and J 8 bases, with 9 bases left between them. Germline values: CDR1 SGDLS, CDR2 YYNGEE.

This chain connects TRBV2 to TRBJ1-6; weak D call: TRBD1 (6 bases). Germline assignment: CDR1 SNHLY and CDR2 FYNNEI. V dropped 6 bases and J dropped 0 bases, with 12 bases sitting between them. This CDR3 spans 16 amino acids. CDR3 region: CASSNQGSSYNSPLHF. The CDR3 nucleotides read TGTGCCAGCAGCAACCAGGGGAGCTCCTATAATTCACCCCTCCACTTT.

This clone occurred a few times. V gene TRBV7-6 combines with J gene TRBJ2-5; 10 bases fit TRBD2. The CDR3 is 16 amino acids. V was pared by 1 base and J by 2 bases, with 4 bases of the junction left unmatched. Germline V gives CDR1 SGHVS, CDR2 FNYEAQ. The CDR3 reads CASSLGVAGGQETQYF. Written as DNA, the CDR3 is TGTGCCAGCAGCTTAGGGGTAGCGGGGGGTCAAGAGACCCAGTACTTC.